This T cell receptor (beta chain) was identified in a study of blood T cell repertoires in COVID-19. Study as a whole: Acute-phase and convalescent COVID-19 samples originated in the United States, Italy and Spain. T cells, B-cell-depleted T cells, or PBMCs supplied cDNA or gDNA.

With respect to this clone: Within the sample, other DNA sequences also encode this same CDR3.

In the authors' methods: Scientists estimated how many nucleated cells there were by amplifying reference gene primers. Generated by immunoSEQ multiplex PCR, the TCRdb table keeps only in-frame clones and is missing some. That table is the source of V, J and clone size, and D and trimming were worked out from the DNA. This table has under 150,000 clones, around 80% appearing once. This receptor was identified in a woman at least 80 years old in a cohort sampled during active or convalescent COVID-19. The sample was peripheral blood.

The CDR3 coding sequence is TGTGCCAGCAGCCGGACAGGGGGAACAGATACGCAGTATTTT. Residues: CASSRTGGTDTQYF. The chain combines TRBV7-3 with TRBJ2-3; 10 bases map to TRBD1. The CDR3 runs to 14 residues. Germline-derived CDR1 and CDR2 are SGHTA and FQGTGA. V lost 5 bases to trimming and J lost 3 bases; unmatched junction nucleotides: 2. Complete variable domain (other parts from reference TRBV7-3 and TRBJ2-3): GAGVSQTPSNKVTEKGKYVELRCDPISGHTALYWYRQSLGQGPEFLIYFQGTGAADDSGLPNDRFFAVRPEGSVSTLKIQRTERGDSAVYLCASSRTGGTDTQYFGPGTRLTVL.